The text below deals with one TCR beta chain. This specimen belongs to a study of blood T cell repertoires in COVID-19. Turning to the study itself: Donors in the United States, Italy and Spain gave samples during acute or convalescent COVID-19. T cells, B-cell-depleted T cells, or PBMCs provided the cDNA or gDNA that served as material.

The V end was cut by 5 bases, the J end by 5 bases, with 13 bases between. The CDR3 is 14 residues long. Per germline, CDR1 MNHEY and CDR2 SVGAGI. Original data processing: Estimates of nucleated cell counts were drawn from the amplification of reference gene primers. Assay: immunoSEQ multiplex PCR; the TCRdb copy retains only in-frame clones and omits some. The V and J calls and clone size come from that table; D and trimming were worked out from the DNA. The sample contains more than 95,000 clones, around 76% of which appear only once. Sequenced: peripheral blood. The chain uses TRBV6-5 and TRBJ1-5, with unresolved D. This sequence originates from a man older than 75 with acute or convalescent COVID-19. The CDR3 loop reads CASSHRERYQPQHF. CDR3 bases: TGTGCCAGCAGTCACCGGGAGCGATATCAGCCCCAGCATTTT.